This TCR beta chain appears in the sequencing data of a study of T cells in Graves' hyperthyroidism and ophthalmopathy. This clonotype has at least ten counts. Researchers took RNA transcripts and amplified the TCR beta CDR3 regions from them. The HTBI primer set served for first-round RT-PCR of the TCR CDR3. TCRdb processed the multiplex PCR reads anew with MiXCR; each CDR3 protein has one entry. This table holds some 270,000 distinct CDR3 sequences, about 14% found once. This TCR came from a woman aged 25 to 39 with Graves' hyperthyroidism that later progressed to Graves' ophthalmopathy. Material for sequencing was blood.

CDR3 sequence reads: CASLGTGGAGSYGYTF. The CDR3 bases are TGTGCCAGCTTGGGGACAGGGGGCGCGGGCAGCTATGGCTACACCTTC. This sequence joins TRBV28 and TRBJ1-2; TRBD1 aligns across 12 bases. This CDR3 has 16 residues. The germline CDR1 and CDR2 sequences are MDHEN and SYDVKM. The J segment lost 4 bases and the V segment lost 8 bases, leaving 11 bases of the junction unmatched.